Reported below is one T cell receptor beta chain. Its cognate antigen is unknown. Use of 60 Vbeta and 13 Jbeta primers characterized the PCR. TCRdb's table, derived via immunoSEQ multiplex PCR, lists solely in-frame clones and lacks some. Here the sample table reports around 140,000 clones. The CDR3 runs 15 residues. Trimming took 6 bases from V and 6 from J; bases not matched to a gene: 7. Per the germline V gene, CDR1 is MNHEY and CDR2 is SMNVEV (reference sequence). This sample is part of a study of cytomegalovirus exposure and HLA in healthy donors. Study conclusions and caveats: Presence/absence analyses assumed roughly uniform sequencing depth across donors. Later analysis associated a missense DCLRE1C variant with TCR beta V- and J-gene trimming. It was confirmed in vitro that a few of the CMV-associated chains were specific for CMV antigens.

The TCR was taken from a woman in her 50s in good health and CMV-seronegative. Material: PBMCs. This chain joins TRBV27 and TRBJ2-3, with 12 positions matching TRBD2. Written as DNA, the CDR3 is TGTGCCAGCAGCCGACTAGCGGGAGCGGGGGATACGCAGTATTTT. Amino acids: CASSRLAGAGDTQYF.